The 28 T cell receptor beta chains presented below share a single source sample, sequenced in a study of blood T cell repertoires in COVID-19. Profiling relied on immunoSEQ multiplex PCR, and the TCRdb table lists in-frame clones only, not all of them. The data hold 110,000 or so clones, with 85% observed a single time. Material for sequencing was peripheral blood. The source of these receptors is a human donor in a cohort sampled during active COVID-19.

J is TRBJ1-5 and V is TRBV19, with no clear D. CDR1 and CDR2 (germline): LNHDA, SQIVND (reference sequence). The CDR3 extends over 15 amino acids. V lost 4 bases, J lost 5 bases, and 15 bases lay in between. The CDR3 spells CASSTVPGLDQPQHF. As DNA, the CDR3 is TGTGCCAGTAGTACCGTACCGGGGTTAGATCAGCCCCAGCATTTT.

The chain carries TRBV19 and TRBJ1-2; 10 bases map to TRBD1. The V and J ends lost 6 bases and 7 bases, in that order; junction bases with no gene match: 8. This CDR3 spans 14 amino acids. Germline V lookup: CDR1 LNHDA, CDR2 SQIVND (reference sequence). This chain's CDR3 is CASSGTGEDFGYTF. Here the CDR3 DNA reads TGTGCCAGTAGCGGGACAGGGGAGGATTTTGGCTACACCTTC. Complete variable domain (other parts from reference TRBV19 and TRBJ1-2): DGGITQSPKYLFRKEGQNVTLSCEQNLNHDAMYWYRQDPGQGLRLIYYSQIVNDFQKGDIAEGYSVSREKKESFPLTVTSAQKNPTAFYLCASSGTGEDFGYTFGSGTRLTVV.

V and J are TRBV28 and TRBJ2-1, with a tentative D call TRBD2 (5 bases). V lost 5 bases, J lost 3 bases, and 14 bases lay in between. This CDR3 has 15 amino acids. Germline V gene sequence: CDR1 MDHEN, CDR2 SYDVKM. CDR3 in amino acids: CASSRTSGRYNEQFF. The CDR3 bases are TGTGCCAGCAGTCGGACTTCCGGTCGCTACAATGAGCAGTTCTTC.

V gene TRBV27 combines with J gene TRBJ2-3, with D possibly matching TRBD1 (6 bases). The germline CDR1 and CDR2 sequences are MNHEY and SMNVEV (reference sequence). Trimming shortened V by 5 bases and J by 2 bases, and 11 bases separated the two germline ends. This CDR3 has 14 residues. In nucleotides, the CDR3 is TGTGCCAGCAGTGGGGGCGGAGACACAGATACGCAGTATTTT. It encodes CASSGGGDTDTQYF.

The chain has TRBV9 and TRBJ1-5, with TRBD1 matching 10 bases. V was clipped by 5 bases and J by 1 base; unmatched bases: 3. CDR3 length: 15 amino acids. Per the germline V gene, CDR1 is SGDLS and CDR2 is YYNGEE. CDR3: CASSRQGASNQPQHF. The DNA for the CDR3 is TGTGCCAGCAGTCGACAGGGGGCCAGCAATCAGCCCCAGCATTTT. The full variable domain, with the rest looked up from reference TRBV9 and TRBJ1-5, is DSGVTQTPKHLITATGQRVTLRCSPRSGDLSVYWYQQSLDQGLQFLIQYYNGEERAKGNILERFSAQQFPDLHSELNLSSLELGDSALYFCASSRQGASNQPQHFGDGTRLSIL.

This rearrangement joins TRBV5-1 to TRBJ2-3; D may be TRBD1 (6 bases). Trimming stripped 7 bases from V and 1 base from J, with 16 bases between. The CDR3 has 15 amino acids. Germline V CDR1 and CDR2: SGHRS, YFSETQ. CDR3 residues: CASQITGRGTDTQYF. CDR3 DNA: TGCGCCAGCCAGATCACAGGGAGAGGCACAGATACGCAGTATTTT.

This rearrangement joins TRBV5-1 to TRBJ2-3; 13 bases align to TRBD2. Per germline, CDR1 SGHRS and CDR2 YFSETQ. The V gene end was trimmed by 2 bases and the J gene end by 4 bases; junction bases not matched to a gene: 4. The CDR3 spans 16 residues. The CDR3 spells CASSFTTSGGSDTQYF. The CDR3 coding sequence is TGCGCCAGCAGCTTCACGACTAGCGGGGGGTCAGATACGCAGTATTTT.

The chain uses TRBV19 and TRBJ1-4; TRBD1 matches 7 bases. Germline CDR1 LNHDA, CDR2 SQIVND (reference sequence). This CDR3 contains 15 residues. Unmatched junction bases numbered 13, after V lost 5 bases and J lost 10 bases. The CDR3 is CASSVRQGEYGKLFF. CDR3 nucleotides: TGTGCCAGTAGTGTCCGACAGGGAGAATATGGAAAACTGTTTTTT.

This clone was detected only once. This chain joins TRBV29-1 and TRBJ1-1, with 8 bases lining up with TRBD1. The junction had 12 bases not matched to a gene; V was cut back by 1 base and J by 11 bases. Germline CDR1 reads SQVTM; CDR2 reads ANQGSEA. The CDR3 is 14 residues long. DNA of the CDR3: TGCAGCGTTGAAGGAACCCGGGACAGGAACTGGGCTTTCTTT. Protein product: CSVEGTRDRNWAFF.

The rearrangement uses TRBV27 and TRBJ1-1; D not resolved. In germline, CDR1 is MNHEY, CDR2 SMNVEV (reference sequence). This CDR3 is 13 amino acids long. V lost 2 bases, J lost 0 bases, and 4 bases lay in between. The CDR3 here is CASSLVVNTEAFF. DNA of the CDR3: TGTGCCAGCAGTTTAGTAGTGAACACTGAAGCTTTCTTT.

This chain links TRBV18 with TRBJ2-3; D is ambiguous. Germline CDR1 reads KGHSH; CDR2 reads LQKENI. Trimming took 1 base from V and 0 from J, leaving 8 bases between them. The CDR3 has 15 amino acids. This CDR3 is CASSPLVTSTDTQYF. The CDR3 nucleotides read TGTGCCAGCTCACCACTGGTCACTAGCACAGATACGCAGTATTTT.

CDR3 in amino acids: CASSSSGGIGYNSPLHF. The CDR3 nucleotides read TGTGCCAGCAGCTCTTCCGGAGGTATAGGATATAATTCACCCCTCCACTTT. The rearrangement uses TRBV5-5 and TRBJ1-6; D unclear. CDR1 and CDR2 from the germline V gene are SGHKS and YYEKEE (reference sequence). This CDR3 comprises 17 residues. Trimming pared 3 bases from V and 4 bases from J, leaving 17 bases between.

V usage is TRBV19 and J usage is TRBJ2-1; 8 bases match TRBD2. CDR1 is LNHDA, CDR2 SQIVND, per germline (reference sequence). The CDR3 consists of 15 residues. V trimming: 3 bases; J trimming: 10 bases; junction bases outside the gene matches: 11. The CDR3 DNA is TGTGCCAGTAGTATGGGACTAGTCGCATCGGGGGAGCAGTTCTTC. Amino acid sequence: CASSMGLVASGEQFF.

This chain joins TRBV9 and TRBJ2-3; D may be TRBD2 (6 bases). The CDR3 is 16 residues long. V shed 4 bases and J shed 0 bases, with 15 bases lying between them. Germline V gene data show CDR1 as SGDLS and CDR2 as YYNGEE. CDR3 DNA: TGTGCCAGCAGCTCCCGGACTAACCCAAGCACAGATACGCAGTATTTT. The encoded protein is CASSSRTNPSTDTQYF.

The CDR3 region has the DNA TGTGCCAGCACCCCAGGGGTCGGAAACACCATATATTTT. This encodes CASTPGVGNTIYF. V usage is TRBV6-5 and J usage is TRBJ1-3, with D possibly matching TRBD1 (6 bases). V was trimmed by 7 bases and J by 4 bases, leaving 11 bases between them. Germline values: CDR1 MNHEY, CDR2 SVGAGI. The length of the CDR3 is 13 residues.

The chain uses TRBV6-5 and TRBJ2-7; 12 nucleotides align to TRBD2. Germline V gene sequence: CDR1 MNHEY, CDR2 SVGAGI. CDR3 length: 15 amino acids. V shed 6 bases and J 0 bases; nucleotides not matched to a gene: 3. The CDR3 DNA reads as TGTGCCAGCAGCACTAGCGGGGGGAGCTCCTACGAGCAGTACTTC. Its protein product is CASSTSGGSSYEQYF.

This clone showed up just a few times. V usage is TRBV25-1 and J usage is TRBJ1-3; a weak D match, TRBD1 (6 bases). Germline V gene data show CDR1 as MGHDK and CDR2 as SYGVNS. The CDR3 loop spans 17 amino acids. The V gene lost 3 bases and the J gene lost 3 bases, with 18 bases spanning the gap. The CDR3 region is CASSDSPGRGNGNTIYF. In DNA, the CDR3 is TGTGCCAGCAGTGATTCTCCCGGCAGGGGTAATGGAAACACCATATATTTT. Full variable domain (rest looked up from reference TRBV25-1 and TRBJ1-3): EADIYQTPRYLVIGTGKKITLECSQTMGHDKMYWYQQDPGMELHLIHYSYGVNSTEKGDLSSESTVSRIRTEHFPLTLESARPSHTSQYLCASSDSPGRGNGNTIYFGEGSWLTVV.

This clone is a singleton in its sample. The V call is TRBV3-1 (or the pseudogene TRBV3-2), the J call TRBJ2-3, with D possibly matching TRBD2 (7 bases). V dropped 3 bases and J dropped 3 bases, with 10 bases sitting between them. This CDR3 region has 14 residues. Germline V gives CDR1 LGHDT, CDR2 YNNKEL (reference sequence). The CDR3 is CASSHRGGTDTQYF. DNA of the CDR3: TGTGCCAGCAGCCACAGGGGAGGGACAGATACGCAGTATTTT.

The chain joins TRBV10-3 to TRBJ1-5, with D maybe TRBD1 (6 bases). V lost 2 bases, J lost 5 bases, and 19 bases lay in between. The CDR3 sequence is 17 residues long. Germline V gene lookup returns CDR1 ENHRY and CDR2 SYGVKD. The CDR3 spells CAISEAGGGANHQPQHF. In nucleotides, the CDR3 is TGTGCCATCAGTGAGGCGGGTGGGGGGGCGAACCATCAGCCCCAGCATTTT.

The V and J genes are TRBV7-9 and TRBJ1-1; 8 bases map to TRBD1. Looked up from germline, CDR1 is SEHNR and CDR2 is FQNEAQ (reference sequence). The length of the CDR3 is 16 residues. Unmatched junction bases numbered 15, after V lost 5 bases and J lost 7 bases. CDR3 coding DNA: TGTGCCAGCAGCCCCGGGACAGGCCCGTTCCCCGTTGAAGCTTTCTTT. It codes for CASSPGTGPFPVEAFF. The full variable domain, rest sourced from reference TRBV7-9 and TRBJ1-1, is DTGVSQNPRHKITKRGQNVTFRCDPISEHNRLYWYRQTLGQGPEFLTYFQNEAQLEKSRLLSDRFSAERPKGSFSTLEIQRTEQGDSAMYLCASSPGTGPFPVEAFFGQGTRLTVV.

This chain's CDR3 is CSASPRTGEAQETQYF. CDR3 coding DNA: TGCAGTGCTAGTCCCCGGACAGGGGAGGCCCAAGAGACCCAGTACTTC. The chain links TRBV20-1 to TRBJ2-5; 9 bases fit TRBD1. Germline V gene sequence: CDR1 DFQATT, CDR2 SNEGSKA (reference sequence). CDR3 length: 16 residues. V lost 3 bases, J lost 1 base, and 9 bases stayed unmatched.

In regard to this clone: Other DNA sequences of this sample code for an identical CDR3. This chain links TRBV19 with TRBJ1-5; no reliable D call. Germline CDR1 and CDR2: LNHDA and SQIVND (reference sequence). Between the trimmed V and J ends, which lost 3 bases and 0 bases, there was a span of 3 bases. The CDR3 covers 13 residues. The CDR3 protein is CASSISSNQPQHF. In DNA form, the CDR3 reads TGTGCCAGTAGTATCAGTAGCAATCAGCCCCAGCATTTT.

This clone was observed a few times. The rearrangement links TRBV11-3 to TRBJ2-6; 7 bases map to TRBD1. This CDR3 spans 16 amino acids. V lost 5 bases and J lost 3; bases outside the gene matches: 7. Germline V gives CDR1 SGHNT, CDR2 YENEEA. CDR3: CASSRDRTGGANVLTF. The CDR3 DNA sequence: TGTGCCAGCAGCCGGGACAGAACAGGTGGGGCCAACGTCCTGACTTTC.

The chain joins TRBV4-1 to TRBJ1-5; 7 bases agree with TRBD1. J was trimmed by 6 bases and V by 4 bases; bases with no gene match: 15. Germline V gives CDR1 MGHRA, CDR2 YSYEKL. The CDR3 has 17 amino acids. The CDR3 coding sequence is TGCGCCAGCAGCCCCGATCTTGCGACAGGGAGGATTCAGCCCCAGCATTTT. It yields the protein CASSPDLATGRIQPQHF.

The chain uses TRBV5-1 and TRBJ1-1; TRBD1 aligns across 8 bases. The germline V gene encodes CDR1 SGHRS and CDR2 YFSETQ. The V segment lost 6 bases and the J segment 0 bases; nucleotides outside the gene matches: 7. The CDR3 runs 15 residues. The CDR3 region has the DNA TGCGCCAGCACACGGACAGGGTCCATGAACACTGAAGCTTTCTTT. Residues: CASTRTGSMNTEAFF.

The chain carries TRBV6-5 and TRBJ2-7; tentative D call: TRBD1 (6 bases). V lost 7 bases and J lost 2, with 18 bases in between. The V gene's germline CDR1 is MNHEY and CDR2 SVGAGI. The CDR3 has 15 amino acids. The CDR3, as DNA: TGTGCCAGCACCCGAAGGGGGAAATACCCCTACGAGCAGTACTTC. It specifies CASTRRGKYPYEQYF.

This chain links TRBV21-1 with TRBJ1-3. TRBV21-1 is deemed a pseudogene. This CDR3 contains 13 residues. The CDR3 sequence: CASSRGGGNTIYF. In DNA form, the CDR3 reads TGTGCCAGCAGCAGGGGGGGTGGAAACACCATATATTTT.

V is TRBV5-1 and J is TRBJ1-6; the match to TRBD1 covers 8 bases. The J segment lost 10 bases and the V segment lost 4 bases, leaving 13 bases of the junction unmatched. Germline CDR1 is SGHRS and CDR2 is YFSETQ. The CDR3 consists of 16 residues. The CDR3 protein is CASSKGTGPPGSPLHF. CDR3 in DNA: TGCGCCAGCAGCAAAGGGACAGGCCCCCCGGGGTCACCCCTCCACTTT.